Detailed here is one T cell receptor (beta chain). What it binds is not known. Though nominally healthy at sampling, donors likely had unrecorded immune exposures. This entry comes from a study of cytomegalovirus exposure and HLA in healthy donors. Study outcomes and limitations: It emerged from a later analysis that several of the most significant clusters appeared to be linked to common viral pathogens.

Germline CDR1 SGHNT, CDR2 YYREEE (reference sequence). This CDR3 region has 15 residues. Unmatched junction bases numbered 3, after V lost 3 bases and J lost 0 bases. Vbeta (60) and Jbeta (13) primers were used in the PCR. Sequencing used immunoSEQ multiplex PCR; TCRdb keeps in-frame clones, though not all of them. Seen here are 150,000 to 180,000 clones, approximately 74% observed once, and the top ten hold under 2.5%. This chain connects TRBV5-4 to TRBJ2-1; the match to TRBD1 covers 7 bases. This TCR was sampled from a man aged 25-45 years in good health and CMV-seronegative. Material for sequencing was PBMCs. CDR3 amino acids: CASSWDSNSYNEQFF. The CDR3 DNA sequence: TGTGCCAGCAGCTGGGACAGTAACTCCTACAATGAGCAGTTCTTC.